The present T cell receptor beta chain was sequenced within a study of T cell responses to AZD1222 COVID-19 vaccine (dated by TCRdb to the early 2020s). Some background on the complete study: TCR sequencing was performed for 230 to 250 trial participants, of whom roughly 200 were given two doses of AZD1222 and 26 were given two doses of MenACWY control vaccine. Trial participants were enrolled into age subgroups of 18-55, 56-69 and 70-plus years, which contained around 150, 28 and 57 TCR-sequenced participants, respectively.

What this sample's time point label stands for: baseline before first vaccination. The sample's treatment or condition, from its label and the paper: meningococcal conjugate vaccine given as trial control. Vaccinee samples were obtained from the UK trials COV001 and COV002, which included a single-blind randomized controlled phase 2/3 trial of AZD1222 (ChAdOx1 nCoV-19) in healthy adults. Trial participant PBMC samples were collected at day 0 and day 28 after the second dose for TCRbeta chain sequencing. The CDR3 regions of human TCRbeta chains were subjected to immunosequencing. The published analysis was carried out like this. Repertoire TCRs were matched against a reference library of SARS-CoV-2-specific TCRs generated with the MIRA antigen-specificity platform. Breadth was defined as the fraction of unique TCRs that were SARS-CoV-2-associated, and depth was defined as the fraction of total T cells that were SARS-CoV-2-associated. Each spike-specific TCR was assigned to its reactive spike region and to a CD4 or CD8 class using the MIRA data. Log10-transformed breadth and depth values were compared by one-way ANOVA with Sidak's multiple comparisons tests. TCRdb provides this immuneACCESS table in a form limited to in-frame rearrangements. Some clones are lacking; in checked studies, under half of them reflect an unresolved V gene, and why the rest are absent is not known. D and trimming were read from the DNA, whereas the V and J calls and clone size are those reported in that table. The sample table shows some 150,000 clones, and about 93% are seen once. 2.8% of the sample is in the top ten clones.

Measured from the cysteine to the phenylalanine, the CDR3 is 15 residues long. CDR3 DNA is the only sequence kept; it has 45 bases, read in frame from the first base. Trimming costs V 6 bases and J 3 bases, and their ends lie 16 bases apart. CDR1 and CDR2 (SGHTS, YDEGEE) derive from the germline V gene. Overall results and qualifications from the work: Nearly half of unique spike-specific TCRs reportedly recognized epitopes outside regions mutated in the B.1.351 and B.1.1.7 variants. Conclusions about previously exposed vaccinees were limited because only six AZD1222 recipients were SARS-CoV-2 seropositive at baseline. Because no day 14 peak-response samples were available, the repertoires could be characterized only after the peak T cell response. Participants were mostly white British, with more females than males. The authors suggested clonal diversity may have been underestimated. The 56-69-year group was small, and its depth increase did not reach significance, likely because of low power. CD4 TCRs associated with the vaccine covered the entire spike protein, and the dominant responses were in regions 160-218 and 743-854. After two AZD1222 doses, both the breadth and the depth of spike-specific TCRs were significantly higher than at day 0 and than in MenACWY recipients.

Note on this clone: The specificity of this receptor is unknown. No quality values exist for individual bases; no much larger clone is one base distant.

The chain was built from TRBV5-8 and TRBJ1-5; confidence is insufficient to name the D gene. This clonotype was sampled from an adult in good health. Source: peripheral blood, taken on day 0 of MenACWY control vaccination. CDR3 reads: CASTPVPGYNQPQHF. Read as DNA, the sequence is TGTGCCAGCACCCCTGTCCCGGGGTACAATCAGCCCCAGCATTTT.